A single sample is the source of the 19 T cell receptor beta chains below, sequenced in a study of PD-1 blockade in classical Hodgkin lymphoma. Time point meaning: newly diagnosed, previously untreated cHL patient sample. Thawed PBMCs were the source of CD8+ T cells, obtained through magnetic negative selection. Assay used: immunoSEQ multiplex PCR; TCRdb lists only in-frame clones, some missing. Of some 15,000 clones in the sample, around 93% were seen once. The sample taken for sequencing was CD8+ T cells from blood. Every receptor here comes from a human donor with classical Hodgkin lymphoma.

The genes are TRBV25-1 and TRBJ2-5; no reliable D call. Germline V CDR1 and CDR2: MGHDK, SYGVNS. The CDR3 extends over 16 amino acids. V was trimmed by 3 bases and J by 0 bases, leaving 14 bases between them. CDR3: CASSEGPTLYQETQYF. The CDR3 coding sequence is TGTGCCAGCAGTGAGGGTCCAACTCTGTACCAAGAGACCCAGTACTTC.

In its sample, this clone was seen a few times. This rearrangement joins TRBV2 to TRBJ2-7; tentative D call: TRBD2 (6 bases). The V end lost 1 base, the J end lost 10 bases, and 17 bases lay between the germline ends. This CDR3 comprises 14 residues. CDR1 is SNHLY, CDR2 FYNNEI, per germline. CDR3 residues: CASSEGEIAEDQYV. In DNA form, the CDR3 reads TGTGCCAGCAGTGAAGGTGAAATAGCGGAAGATCAGTACGTC.

The chain couples TRBV9 to TRBJ2-1; 8 bases agree with TRBD2. The CDR3 extends over 15 amino acids. In germline, CDR1 is SGDLS, CDR2 YYNGEE. V trimming: 2 bases; J trimming: 9 bases; junction bases outside the gene matches: 10. The CDR3 spells CASSVGSGSRGEQFF. CDR3 coding DNA: TGTGCCAGCAGCGTTGGCAGCGGGAGTAGGGGTGAGCAGTTCTTC.

The chain employs TRBV27 and TRBJ2-5, with no clear D. The germline CDR1 and CDR2 sequences are MNHEY and SMNVEV (reference sequence). The CDR3 has 15 amino acids. V lost 2 bases to trimming and J lost 0 bases, with 10 bases between them. CDR3 protein: CASSLRPTDQETQYF. The CDR3 bases are TGTGCCAGCAGTTTACGCCCGACGGACCAAGAGACCCAGTACTTC.

CDR3 sequence: CASSFTESYNEQFF. DNA of the CDR3: TGTGCCAGCAGCTTTACGGAGTCCTACAATGAGCAGTTCTTC. The V and J genes are TRBV5-6 and TRBJ2-1, with no clear D. Germline V lookup: CDR1 SGHDT, CDR2 YYEEEE. Trimming cost V 2 bases and J 1 base, with 7 bases left between them. This CDR3 is 14 amino acids long.

CDR3 coding DNA: TGTGCCAGCAGCCAAATGGACAGGGTAAGCACTGAAGCTTTCTTT. Residues: CASSQMDRVSTEAFF. V gene TRBV5-4 combines with J gene TRBJ1-1; 8 nucleotides align to TRBD1. The CDR3 covers 15 residues. The V gene end was trimmed by 4 bases and the J gene end by 4 bases; junction bases not matched to a gene: 9. Germline V CDR1 and CDR2: SGHNT, YYREEE (reference sequence).

The chain joins TRBV27 to TRBJ2-2, with 7 bases matching TRBD1. Per germline, CDR1 MNHEY and CDR2 SMNVEV (reference sequence). V lost 6 bases and J lost 5; bases outside the gene matches: 3. The CDR3 consists of 13 residues. The CDR3 nucleotides are TGTGCCAGCAGCGACAGGGTTACCGGGGAGCTGTTTTTT. Translated: CASSDRVTGELFF.

This chain joins TRBV4-1 and TRBJ1-1; D unclear. CDR1 MGHRA and CDR2 YSYEKL come from the germline V gene. The CDR3 has 14 residues. With 1 base removed from V and 1 base from J, the gap between germline ends came to 7 bases. DNA for the CDR3: TGCGCCAGCAGCCAAGGAGGAGAGAACACTGAAGCTTTCTTT. Translation gives CASSQGGENTEAFF.

The chain joins TRBV7-2 to TRBJ2-3; D ambiguous. Germline CDR1 is SGHTA and CDR2 is FQGNSA. The CDR3 loop spans 17 amino acids. V lost 1 base and J lost 5, with 19 bases in between. The CDR3 loop reads CASSLGGPGGFGDTQYF. DNA of the CDR3: TGTGCCAGCAGCTTAGGCGGCCCAGGTGGTTTTGGAGATACGCAGTATTTT.

The chain links TRBV14 to TRBJ2-3, with D tentatively TRBD2 (5 bases). CDR3 length: 15 residues. Germline-derived CDR1 and CDR2 are SGHDN and FVKESK. V lost 4 bases and J lost 6, with 17 bases in between. The CDR3 coding sequence is TGTGCCAGCAGCCCGATAGAACTAGAGGAGGATACGCAGTATTTT. Protein sequence: CASSPIELEEDTQYF.

This sequence joins TRBV19 and TRBJ1-4; no reliable D call. Trimming left V 3 bases short and J 0 bases short, with 8 bases between. From germline, CDR1 is LNHDA and CDR2 SQIVND (reference sequence). The CDR3 has 15 residues. The CDR3, as DNA: TGTGCCAGTAGTATCGGGATAGCAACTAATGAAAAACTGTTTTTT. Protein: CASSIGIATNEKLFF. Looking up the rest from reference TRBV19 and TRBJ1-4 gives the full variable domain: DGGITQSPKYLFRKEGQNVTLSCEQNLNHDAMYWYRQDPGQGLRLIYYSQIVNDFQKGDIAEGYSVSREKKESFPLTVTSAQKNPTAFYLCASSIGIATNEKLFFGSGTQLSVL.

This rearrangement joins TRBV5-1 to TRBJ2-7; 7 bases are shared with TRBD2. J was trimmed by 3 bases and V by 4 bases; bases with no gene match: 10. Per germline, CDR1 SGHRS and CDR2 YFSETQ. The CDR3 spans 15 residues. The CDR3 region is CASSLVWEGGYEQYF. CDR3 bases: TGCGCCAGCAGCCTGGTTTGGGAGGGAGGCTACGAGCAGTACTTC.

This chain uses TRBV11-1 with TRBJ2-1, with 9 bases aligning to TRBD1. The germline V gene encodes CDR1 SGHAT and CDR2 FQDESV (reference sequence). After removal of 5 bases from V and 3 bases from J, the junction contained 5 bases not matched to a gene. The CDR3 is made up of 15 amino acids. CDR3 bases: TGTGCCAGCAGCGTCCCGGGACAGGGCTACAATGAGCAGTTCTTC. This codes for CASSVPGQGYNEQFF.

The rearrangement links TRBV5-6 to TRBJ2-7; D perhaps matches TRBD1 (5 bases). The CDR3 is 14 residues long. The germline gives CDR1 SGHDT, CDR2 YYEEEE. Between the trimmed V and J ends, which lost 2 bases and 6 bases, there was a span of 15 bases. The CDR3 region is CASSFYRPYAEQYF. The CDR3 DNA is TGTGCCAGCAGCTTTTACAGGCCCTATGCCGAGCAGTACTTC. Complete variable domain (other parts from reference TRBV5-6 and TRBJ2-7): DAGVTQSPTHLIKTRGQQVTLRCSPKSGHDTVSWYQQALGQGPQFIFQYYEEEERQRGNFPDRFSGHQFPNYSSELNVNALLLGDSALYLCASSFYRPYAEQYFGPGTRLTVT.

V is TRBV19 and J is TRBJ2-7; perhaps TRBD1 as D (5 bases). The V gene's germline CDR1 is LNHDA and CDR2 SQIVND (reference sequence). This CDR3 comprises 13 residues. With 10 bases removed from V and 5 bases from J, the gap between germline ends came to 18 bases. The CDR3 region has the DNA TGTGCCACTAGACGTCCAGGGTCACACGAGCAGTACTTC. Its protein product is CATRRPGSHEQYF. Combining the CDR3 with reference TRBV19 and TRBJ2-7 gives the whole variable domain DGGITQSPKYLFRKEGQNVTLSCEQNLNHDAMYWYRQDPGQGLRLIYYSQIVNDFQKGDIAEGYSVSREKKESFPLTVTSAQKNPTAFYLCATRRPGSHEQYFGPGTRLTVT.

This chain joins TRBV29-1 and TRBJ2-1; 11 nucleotides align to TRBD2. The V gene end was trimmed by 2 bases and the J gene end by 7 bases; junction bases not matched to a gene: 7. This CDR3 comprises 15 residues. The germline gives CDR1 SQVTM, CDR2 ANQGSEA. CDR3 DNA sequence: TGCAGCGTTGAACTAGCGGGAGGAATAGTAAATGAGCAGTTCTTC. Protein sequence: CSVELAGGIVNEQFF.

Written as DNA, the CDR3 is TGTGCCAGCAGCCCCCATACCGTGAGAGGGTACAATGAGCAGTTCTTC. Translating gives CASSPHTVRGYNEQFF. The chain recombines TRBV21-1 with TRBJ2-1; TRBD2 is taken as the D call from the table, unchecked against the DNA. TRBV21-1 is noted as a pseudogene. The CDR3 totals 16 residues.

The rearrangement joins TRBV9 to TRBJ2-7; TRBD2 aligns across 12 bases. Germline CDR1 reads SGDLS; CDR2 reads YYNGEE. J gave up 5 bases and V 3 bases, and 3 bases lay outside the gene matches. The CDR3 has 14 amino acids. CDR3 in DNA: TGTGCCAGCAGCGCTAGCGGGAGGGCCGACGAGCAGTACTTC. This gives the protein CASSASGRADEQYF.

A few counts support this clone. Here the CDR3 DNA reads TGTGCCAGCAGTGAATTGGGGGACGTGAACACTGAAGCTTTCTTT. Protein sequence: CASSELGDVNTEAFF. V gene TRBV2 combines with J gene TRBJ1-1, with D tentatively TRBD1 (5 bases). The V gene's germline CDR1 is SNHLY and CDR2 FYNNEI. The CDR3 sequence is 15 residues long. V lost 2 bases and J 0 bases, leaving 10 bases between the germline ends.